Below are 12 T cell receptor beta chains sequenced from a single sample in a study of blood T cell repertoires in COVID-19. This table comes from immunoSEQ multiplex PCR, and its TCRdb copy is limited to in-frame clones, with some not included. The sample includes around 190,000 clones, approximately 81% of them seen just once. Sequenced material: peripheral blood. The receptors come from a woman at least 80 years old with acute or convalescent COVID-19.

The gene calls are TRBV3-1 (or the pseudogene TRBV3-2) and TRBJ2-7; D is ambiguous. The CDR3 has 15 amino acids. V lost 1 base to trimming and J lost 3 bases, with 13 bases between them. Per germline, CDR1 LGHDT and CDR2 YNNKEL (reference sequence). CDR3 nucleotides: TGTGCCAGCAGCCAAGGAGCGATGAGCGTCTACGAGCAGTACTTC. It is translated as CASSQGAMSVYEQYF.

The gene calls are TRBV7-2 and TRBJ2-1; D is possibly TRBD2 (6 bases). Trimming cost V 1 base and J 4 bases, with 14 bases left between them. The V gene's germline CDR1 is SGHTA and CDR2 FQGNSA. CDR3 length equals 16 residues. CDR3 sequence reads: CASSLGSGSQYNEQFF. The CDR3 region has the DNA TGTGCCAGCAGCTTAGGGTCCGGGAGCCAGTACAATGAGCAGTTCTTC.

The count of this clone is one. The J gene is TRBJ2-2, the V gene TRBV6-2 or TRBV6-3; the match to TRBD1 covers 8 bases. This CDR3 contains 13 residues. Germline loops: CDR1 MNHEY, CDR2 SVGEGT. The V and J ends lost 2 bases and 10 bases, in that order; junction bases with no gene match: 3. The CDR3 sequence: CASSYGGQAELFF. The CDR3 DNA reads TGTGCCAGCAGTTACGGGGGACAGGCGGAGCTGTTTTTT.

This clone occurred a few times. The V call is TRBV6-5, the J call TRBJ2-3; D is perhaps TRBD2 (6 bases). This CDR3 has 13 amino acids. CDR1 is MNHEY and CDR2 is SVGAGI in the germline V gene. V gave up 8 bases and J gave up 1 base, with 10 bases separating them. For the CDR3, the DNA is TGTGCCAGCGTGCGGGACGGCACAGATACGCAGTATTTT. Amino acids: CASVRDGTDTQYF.

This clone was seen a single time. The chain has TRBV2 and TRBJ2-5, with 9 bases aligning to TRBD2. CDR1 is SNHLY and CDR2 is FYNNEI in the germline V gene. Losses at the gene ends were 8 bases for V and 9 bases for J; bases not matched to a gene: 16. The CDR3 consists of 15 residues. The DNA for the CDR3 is TGTGCCAGCGTAAGAGCGGGAGGTGCCGCTTTGGCCCAGTACTTC. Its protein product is CASVRAGGAALAQYF.

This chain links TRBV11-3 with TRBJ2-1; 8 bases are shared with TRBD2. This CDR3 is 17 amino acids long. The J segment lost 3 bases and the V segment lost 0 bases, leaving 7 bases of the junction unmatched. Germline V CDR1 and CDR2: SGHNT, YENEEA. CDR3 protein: CASSLDGAGAGYNEQFF. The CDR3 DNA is TGTGCCAGCAGCTTAGACGGAGCGGGAGCCGGCTACAATGAGCAGTTCTTC.

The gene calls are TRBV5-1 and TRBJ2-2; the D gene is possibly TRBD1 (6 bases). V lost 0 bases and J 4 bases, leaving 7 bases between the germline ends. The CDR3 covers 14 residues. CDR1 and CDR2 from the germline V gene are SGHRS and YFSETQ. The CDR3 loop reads CASSLVDSTGELFF. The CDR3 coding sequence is TGCGCCAGCAGCTTGGTGGACAGCACCGGGGAGCTGTTTTTT.

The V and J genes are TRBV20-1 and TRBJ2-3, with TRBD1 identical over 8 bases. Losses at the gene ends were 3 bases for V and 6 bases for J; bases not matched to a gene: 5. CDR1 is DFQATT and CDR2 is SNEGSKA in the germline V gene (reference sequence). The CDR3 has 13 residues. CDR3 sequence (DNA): TGCAGTGCTAGTCAGGGGGCCGGGGATACGCAGTATTTT. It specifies CSASQGAGDTQYF.

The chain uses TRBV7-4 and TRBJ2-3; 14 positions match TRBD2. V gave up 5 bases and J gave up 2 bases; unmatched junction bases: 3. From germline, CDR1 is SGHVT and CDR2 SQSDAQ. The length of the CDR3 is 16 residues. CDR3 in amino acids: CASSQTSGRVTDTQYF. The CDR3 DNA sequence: TGTGCCAGCAGCCAGACTAGCGGGAGGGTCACAGATACGCAGTATTTT.

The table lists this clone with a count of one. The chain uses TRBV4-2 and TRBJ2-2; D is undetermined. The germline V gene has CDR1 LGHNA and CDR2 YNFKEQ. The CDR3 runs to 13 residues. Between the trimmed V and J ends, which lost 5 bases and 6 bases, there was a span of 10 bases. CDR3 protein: CASSFLEAGELFF. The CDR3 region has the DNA TGTGCCAGCAGCTTCCTAGAGGCCGGGGAGCTGTTTTTT.

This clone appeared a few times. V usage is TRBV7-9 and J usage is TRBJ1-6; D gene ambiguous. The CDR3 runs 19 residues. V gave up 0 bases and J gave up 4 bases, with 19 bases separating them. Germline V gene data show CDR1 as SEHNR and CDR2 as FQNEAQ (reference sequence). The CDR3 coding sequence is TGTGCCAGCAGCTTAGCGGATTTCGGGGTTTTCTCTTATAATTCACCCCTCCACTTT. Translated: CASSLADFGVFSYNSPLHF.

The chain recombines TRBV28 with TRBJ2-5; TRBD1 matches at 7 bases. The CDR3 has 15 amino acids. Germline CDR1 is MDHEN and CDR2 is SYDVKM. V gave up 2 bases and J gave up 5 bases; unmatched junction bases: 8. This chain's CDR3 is CASSLGDRFQETQYF. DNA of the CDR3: TGTGCCAGCAGTTTAGGGGACAGATTCCAGGAGACCCAGTACTTC.